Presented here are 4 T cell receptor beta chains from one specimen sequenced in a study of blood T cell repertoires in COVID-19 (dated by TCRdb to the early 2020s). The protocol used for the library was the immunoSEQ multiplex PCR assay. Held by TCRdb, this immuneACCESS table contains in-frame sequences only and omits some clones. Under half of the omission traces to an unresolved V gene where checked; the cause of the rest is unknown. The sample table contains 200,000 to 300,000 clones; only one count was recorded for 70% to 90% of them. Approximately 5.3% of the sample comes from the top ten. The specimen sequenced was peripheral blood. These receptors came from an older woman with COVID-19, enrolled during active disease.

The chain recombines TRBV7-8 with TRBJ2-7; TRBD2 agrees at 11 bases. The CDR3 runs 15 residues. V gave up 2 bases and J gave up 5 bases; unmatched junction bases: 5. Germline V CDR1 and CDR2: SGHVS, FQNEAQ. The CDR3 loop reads CASSLLAGGKDEQYF. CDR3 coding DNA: TGTGCCAGCAGCTTACTAGCGGGAGGAAAGGACGAGCAGTACTTC. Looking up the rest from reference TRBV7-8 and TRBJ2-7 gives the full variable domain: GAGVSQSPRYKVAKRGQDVALRCDPISGHVSLFWYQQALGQGPEFLTYFQNEAQLDKSGLPSDRFFAERPEGSVSTLKIQRTQQEDSAVYLCASSLLAGGKDEQYFGPGTRLTVT.

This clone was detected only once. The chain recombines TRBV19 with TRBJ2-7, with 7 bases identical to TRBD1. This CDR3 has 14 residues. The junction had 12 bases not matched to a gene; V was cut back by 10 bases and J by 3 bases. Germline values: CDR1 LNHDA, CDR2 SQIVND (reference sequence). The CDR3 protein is CATSLTGSLYEQYF. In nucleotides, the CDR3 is TGTGCCACATCATTGACAGGGTCCCTCTACGAGCAGTACTTC.

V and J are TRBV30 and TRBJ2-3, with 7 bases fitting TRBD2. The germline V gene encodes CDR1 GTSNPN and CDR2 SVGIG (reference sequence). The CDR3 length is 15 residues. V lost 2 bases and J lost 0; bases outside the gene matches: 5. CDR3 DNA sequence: TGTGCCTGGAGTCGGCTAGCGGCTAGCACAGATACGCAGTATTTT. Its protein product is CAWSRLAASTDTQYF.

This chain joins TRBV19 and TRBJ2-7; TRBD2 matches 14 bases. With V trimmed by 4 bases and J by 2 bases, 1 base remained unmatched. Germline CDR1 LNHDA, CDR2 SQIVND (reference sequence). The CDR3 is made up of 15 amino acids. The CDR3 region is CASSRGLAGAYEQYF. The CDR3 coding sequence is TGTGCCAGTAGTAGGGGACTAGCGGGGGCCTACGAGCAGTACTTC.